The 5 T cell receptor beta chains given below trace back to one sample, sequenced in a study of cytomegalovirus exposure and HLA in healthy donors. The study ran its PCR with 60 Vbeta and 13 Jbeta primers. Clones were sequenced by immunoSEQ multiplex PCR, and TCRdb holds only the in-frame ones, with some missing. This table holds some 110,000 clones. The sequenced material came from PBMCs. These receptors originate from a man aged 25-40 years in good health and CMV-seronegative.

For the CDR3, the DNA is TGTGCCAGCAGTTCCCGAGCTAGCGGGGGGGCGGGGGAGCAGTACTTC. Translated: CASSSRASGGAGEQYF. V usage is TRBV27 and J usage is TRBJ2-7; 12 bases are shared with TRBD2. The V gene end was trimmed by 4 bases and the J gene end by 7 bases; junction bases not matched to a gene: 11. The CDR3 covers 16 residues. In germline, CDR1 is MNHEY, CDR2 SMNVEV (reference sequence).

J is TRBJ2-1 and V is TRBV6-5; 9 nucleotides align to TRBD2. Germline trimming cut 5 bases from V and 13 bases from J; bases unmatched to any gene: 12. Looked up from germline, CDR1 is MNHEY and CDR2 is SVGAGI. There are 14 residues in the CDR3. The CDR3 here is CASSHTSGYRKQFF. CDR3 bases: TGTGCCAGCAGTCATACTAGCGGGTATAGAAAACAGTTCTTC.

The chain is built from TRBV6-1 and TRBJ1-5, with 9 nucleotides matching TRBD1. The CDR3 is made up of 16 amino acids. Germline V gene lookup returns CDR1 MNHNS and CDR2 SASEGT. With V trimmed by 0 bases and J by 11 bases, 11 bases remained unmatched. CDR3 region: CASSEAERTGDGAQHF. The CDR3 bases are TGTGCCAGCAGTGAAGCGGAACGGACAGGGGATGGGGCCCAGCATTTT.

The chain joins TRBV4-1 to TRBJ2-1; 8 bases agree with TRBD1. CDR1 and CDR2 from the germline V gene are MGHRA and YSYEKL. Trimming cost V 3 bases and J 9 bases; bases outside gene matches: 10. There are 15 residues in the CDR3. CDR3 in amino acids: CASSQAGTGGGEQFF. CDR3 in DNA: TGCGCCAGCAGCCAGGCCGGGACAGGCGGAGGTGAGCAGTTCTTC.

The chain couples TRBV15 to TRBJ1-3; D not resolved. Looked up from germline, CDR1 is LNHNV and CDR2 is YYDKDF (reference sequence). V dropped 5 bases and J dropped 0 bases, with 11 bases sitting between them. The CDR3 extends over 15 amino acids. This CDR3 reads CATSLAAGSGNTIYF. In nucleotides, the CDR3 is TGTGCCACCAGCTTAGCAGCGGGCTCTGGAAACACCATATATTTT. Full variable domain (missing parts from reference TRBV15 and TRBJ1-3): DAMVIQNPRYQVTQFGKPVTLSCSQTLNHNVMYWYQQKSSQAPKLLFHYYDKDFNNEADTPDNFQSRRPNTSFCFLDIRSPGLGDTAMYLCATSLAAGSGNTIYFGEGSWLTVV.